This T cell receptor beta chain was obtained from a study of cytotoxic CD8 clonotypes in ibrutinib-treated CLL. Across the whole study: Response sampling occurred after a median roughly 11 months of treatment (range 6 to 36).

Target depth was 1 in 200,000 to 1 in 1 million T cells, about 10x per clonotype. Produced via immunoSEQ multiplex PCR; TCRdb's table is partial and in-frame only. This sample has roughly 29,000 clones; roughly 59% occur once, and the top ten carry about 4.9%. Study-wide results and caveats: Clonality went up at ibrutinib response and then declined back toward baseline at progression.

V shed 5 bases and J 3 bases; nucleotides not matched to a gene: 7. Looked up from germline, CDR1 is LNHDA and CDR2 is SQIVND (reference sequence). The length of the CDR3 is 16 residues. By its share, this clone is medium-sized. Its antigen remains unidentified. The rearrangement joins TRBV19 to TRBJ2-3; TRBD2 matches 11 bases. The sample was PBMCs, taken before ibrutinib treatment. The clonotype comes from a human donor with chronic lymphocytic leukemia. This chain's CDR3 is CASSPLLAGGTDTQYF. CDR3 DNA: TGTGCCAGTAGTCCACTCCTAGCGGGAGGAACAGATACGCAGTATTTT. The whole variable domain, filled in from reference TRBV19 and TRBJ2-3, reads DGGITQSPKYLFRKEGQNVTLSCEQNLNHDAMYWYRQDPGQGLRLIYYSQIVNDFQKGDIAEGYSVSREKKESFPLTVTSAQKNPTAFYLCASSPLLAGGTDTQYFGPGTRLTVL.